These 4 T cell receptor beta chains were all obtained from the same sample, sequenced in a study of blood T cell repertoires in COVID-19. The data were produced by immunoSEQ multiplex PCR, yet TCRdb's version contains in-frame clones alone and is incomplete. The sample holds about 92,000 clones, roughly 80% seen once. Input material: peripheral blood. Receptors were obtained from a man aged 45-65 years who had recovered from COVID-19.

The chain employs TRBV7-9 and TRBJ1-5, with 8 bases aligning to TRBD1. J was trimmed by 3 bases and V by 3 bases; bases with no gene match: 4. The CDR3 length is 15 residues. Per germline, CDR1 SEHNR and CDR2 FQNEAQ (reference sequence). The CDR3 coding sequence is TGTGCCAGCAGCTTCGGACAGGGCAACAATCAGCCCCAGCATTTT. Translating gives CASSFGQGNNQPQHF.

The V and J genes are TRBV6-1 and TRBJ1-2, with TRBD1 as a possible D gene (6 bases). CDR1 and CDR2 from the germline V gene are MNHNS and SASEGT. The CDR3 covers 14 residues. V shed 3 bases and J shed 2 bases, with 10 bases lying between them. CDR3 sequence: CASSENRANYGYTF. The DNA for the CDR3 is TGTGCCAGCAGTGAGAACAGGGCAAACTATGGCTACACCTTC.

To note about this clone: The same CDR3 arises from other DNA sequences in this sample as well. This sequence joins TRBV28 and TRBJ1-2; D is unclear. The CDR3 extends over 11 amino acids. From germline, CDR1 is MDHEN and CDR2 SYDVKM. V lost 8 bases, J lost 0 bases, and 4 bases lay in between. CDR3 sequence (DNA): TGTGCCAGCGGCCCTAACTATGGCTACACCTTC. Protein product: CASGPNYGYTF.

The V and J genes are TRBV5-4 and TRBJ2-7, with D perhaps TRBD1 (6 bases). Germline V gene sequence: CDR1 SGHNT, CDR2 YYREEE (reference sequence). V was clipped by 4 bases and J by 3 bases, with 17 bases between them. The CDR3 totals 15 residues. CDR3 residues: CASSTQGRQYYEQYF. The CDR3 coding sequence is TGTGCCAGCAGCACCCAGGGGCGCCAATACTACGAGCAGTACTTC.